This T cell receptor (beta chain) was captured in a study of PD-1 blockade in classical Hodgkin lymphoma. Every patient was affected by relapse after autologous stem cell transplantation, while exposure to brentuximab vedotin was not uniform. This CDR3 comprises 15 residues. CDR1 is LNHDA and CDR2 is SQIVND in the germline V gene (reference sequence). Unmatched junction bases numbered 9, after V lost 3 bases and J lost 8 bases. Measured with immunoSEQ multiplex PCR; TCRdb has only the in-frame clones, and not every one. Among roughly 96,000 clones listed, about 91% were seen once. This sequence was found in a human donor with classical Hodgkin lymphoma. Sequencing used peripheral blood mononuclear cells (PBMCs), obtained before the second cycle of nivolumab. V usage is TRBV19 and J usage is TRBJ2-1; TRBD1 matches 8 bases. This chain's CDR3 is CASSISGQGADEQFF. Written as DNA, the CDR3 is TGTGCCAGTAGTATCTCCGGGCAGGGGGCGGATGAGCAGTTCTTC.